The rows below give T cell receptor beta chains drawn from one sample of a study of CD8 T cells in Susac syndrome. MiXCR was run by TCRdb on the immunoSEQ multiplex PCR reads, yielding one entry per CDR3 protein. The table has hundreds of thousands of distinct CDR3 sequences, around 95% seen once. What was sequenced was CD4+ T cells from PBMCs. These receptor sequences come from a human donor with multiple sclerosis. Each CDR3 is given with its conserved first and last residue. The order of the fields is V gene, D gene, clone size, J gene, CDR3 length, CDR3 DNA, CDR3 protein. A D gene is named only where the DNA matches it firmly. Clone size is not always given. Where it is, it says once, few, many or a class for expanded clones.

>TRBV20-1|-|-|TRBJ1-1|12
TGCAGTGCTAGAGATCGGGGGGGTGAAGCTTTCTTT
CSARDRGGEAFF
>TRBV19|-|-|TRBJ1-6|16
TGTGCCAGTAGTATACAACAGGAGATCTATAATTCACCCCTCCACTTT
CASSIQQEIYNSPLHF
>TRBV7-2|-|-|TRBJ2-3|15
TGTGCCAGCAGCTTAGAGGACAGCCTCACAGATACGCAGTATTTT
CASSLEDSLTDTQYF
>TRBV7-2|-|once|TRBJ2-2|14
TGTGCCAGCAGCCCCGGACGTTGGGCCGGGGAGCTGTTTTTT
CASSPGRWAGELFF
>TRBV19|-|-|TRBJ1-2|13
TGTGCCAGTAGTCCCAGCCGGGCCTATGGCTACACCTTC
CASSPSRAYGYTF
>TRBV9|-|-|TRBJ2-7|15
TGTGCCAGCAGCGTAGGCTCTCAGAACTCCTACGAGCAGTACTTC
CASSVGSQNSYEQYF
>TRBV12-5|TRBD1|-|TRBJ1-5|15
TGTGCTAGTGGTGTCGGAGGACAGGGCAACCAGCCCCAGCATTTT
CASGVGGQGNQPQHF
>TRBV11-2|-|once|TRBJ2-7|14
TGTGCCAGCAGCTTAGGCAGGATCCCCTACGAGCAGTACTTC
CASSLGRIPYEQYF
>TRBV3-1|-|-|TRBJ2-5|12
TGTGCCAGCAGCGGCACTGGGGAGACCCAGTACTTC
CASSGTGETQYF
>TRBV25-1|-|-|TRBJ2-1|16
TGTGCCAGCAGTGTGACACTTTGGAGCTCCTACAATGAGCAGTTCTTC
CASSVTLWSSYNEQFF
>TRBV20-1|-|-|TRBJ2-5|13
TGCAGTGCTAGAGATCTCGGCGGAGAGACCCAGTACTTC
CSARDLGGETQYF